The present entry profiles one T cell receptor beta chain with its context. Antigen: not known. The source of the sample is a study of naive and memory T cell subsets. Four PCR rounds used nested alpha and beta constant region primers plus the SP2 primer. TCRdb re-derived calls from the UMI-ligation and nested PCR reads in MiXCR, one entry per CDR3 protein. The table shows tens of thousands of distinct CDR3 sequences, with around 5% occurring only once. The CDR3 is made up of 15 amino acids. The V gene's germline CDR1 is SGHVS and CDR2 FQNEAQ. The V gene lost 0 bases and the J gene lost 3 bases, with 12 bases spanning the gap. Study-wide points: TCR transcript changes with activation or differentiation may affect this RNA method.

A UMI-containing oligonucleotide was joined by 3' ligation to the TCR cDNA template. Whole-blood samples were 2 to 2.5 ml of peripheral blood from healthy adult volunteers. Unsorted total RNA, roughly 1 to 1000 ng, was DNase treated before reverse transcription. The genes are TRBV7-8 and TRBJ2-7, with TRBD2 as a possible D gene (5 bases). This TCR was sampled from an adult in good health. Sample: blood. The CDR3 DNA is TGTGCCAGCAGCTTAGCCCGGACTTCTGGCTACGAGCAGTACTTC. This encodes CASSLARTSGYEQYF.